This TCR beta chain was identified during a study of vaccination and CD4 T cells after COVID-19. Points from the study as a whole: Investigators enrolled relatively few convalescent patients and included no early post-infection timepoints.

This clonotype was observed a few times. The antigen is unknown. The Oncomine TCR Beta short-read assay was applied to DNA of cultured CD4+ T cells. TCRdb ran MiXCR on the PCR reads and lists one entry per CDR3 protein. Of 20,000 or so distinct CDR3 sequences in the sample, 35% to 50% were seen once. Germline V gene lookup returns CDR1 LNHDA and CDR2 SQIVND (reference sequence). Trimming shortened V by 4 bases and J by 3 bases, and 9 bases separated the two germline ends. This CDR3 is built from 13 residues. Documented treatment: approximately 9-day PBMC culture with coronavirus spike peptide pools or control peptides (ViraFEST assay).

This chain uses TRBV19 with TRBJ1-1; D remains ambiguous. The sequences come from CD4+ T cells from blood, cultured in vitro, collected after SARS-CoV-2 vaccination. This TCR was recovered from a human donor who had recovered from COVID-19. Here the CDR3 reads CASSRQADTEAFF. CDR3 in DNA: TGTGCCAGTAGTAGACAAGCGGACACTGAAGCTTTCTTT.